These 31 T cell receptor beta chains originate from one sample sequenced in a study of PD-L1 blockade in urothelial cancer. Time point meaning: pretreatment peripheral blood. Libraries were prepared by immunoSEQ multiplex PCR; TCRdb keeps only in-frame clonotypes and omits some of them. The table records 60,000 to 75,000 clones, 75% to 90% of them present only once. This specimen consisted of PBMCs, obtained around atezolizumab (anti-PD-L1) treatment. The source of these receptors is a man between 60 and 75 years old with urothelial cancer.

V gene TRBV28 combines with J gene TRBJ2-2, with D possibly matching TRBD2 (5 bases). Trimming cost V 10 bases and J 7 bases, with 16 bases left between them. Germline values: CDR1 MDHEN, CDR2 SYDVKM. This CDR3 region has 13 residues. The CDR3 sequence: CATPGPEGGELFF. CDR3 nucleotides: TGTGCCACCCCGGGCCCCGAGGGCGGGGAGCTGTTTTTT.

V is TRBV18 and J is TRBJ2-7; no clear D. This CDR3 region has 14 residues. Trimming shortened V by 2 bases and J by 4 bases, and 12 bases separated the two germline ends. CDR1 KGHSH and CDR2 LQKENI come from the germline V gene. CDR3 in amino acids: CASSPGQVGYEQYF. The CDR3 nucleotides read TGTGCCAGCTCACCAGGGCAGGTCGGATACGAGCAGTACTTC.

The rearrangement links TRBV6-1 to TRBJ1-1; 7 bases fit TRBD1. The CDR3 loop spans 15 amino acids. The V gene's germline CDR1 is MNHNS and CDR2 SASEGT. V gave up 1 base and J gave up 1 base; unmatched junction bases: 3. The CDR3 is CASSEVTGENTEAFF. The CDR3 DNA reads TGTGCCAGCAGTGAAGTAACAGGGGAGAACACTGAAGCTTTCTTT.

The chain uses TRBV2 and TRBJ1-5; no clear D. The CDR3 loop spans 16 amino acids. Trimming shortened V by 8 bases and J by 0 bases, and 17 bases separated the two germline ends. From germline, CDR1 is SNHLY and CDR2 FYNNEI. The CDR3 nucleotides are TGTGCCAGCTCTCCGGGAAAGGAATATAGCAATCAGCCCCAGCATTTT. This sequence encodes CASSPGKEYSNQPQHF. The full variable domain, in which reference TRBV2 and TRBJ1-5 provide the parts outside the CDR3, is EPEVTQTPSHQVTQMGQEVILRCVPISNHLYFYWYRQILGQKVEFLVSFYNNEISEKSEIFDDQFSVERPDGSNFTLKIRSTKLEDSAMYFCASSPGKEYSNQPQHFGDGTRLSIL.

CDR3 in amino acids: CSVEGVAGEGRDTQYF. The CDR3 coding sequence is TGCAGCGTTGAGGGGGTAGCGGGGGAGGGCAGAGATACGCAGTATTTT. V is TRBV29-1 and J is TRBJ2-3; 9 nucleotides align to TRBD2. Germline V gives CDR1 SQVTM, CDR2 ANQGSEA. V lost 3 bases to trimming and J lost 5 bases; unmatched junction nucleotides: 12. The CDR3 has 16 amino acids.

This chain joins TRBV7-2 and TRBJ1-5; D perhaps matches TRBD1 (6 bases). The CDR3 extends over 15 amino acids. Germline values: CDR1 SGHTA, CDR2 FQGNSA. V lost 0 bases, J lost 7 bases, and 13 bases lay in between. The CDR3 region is CASSLAARGGQPQHF. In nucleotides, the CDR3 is TGTGCCAGCAGCTTAGCCGCCAGGGGAGGGCAGCCCCAGCATTTT.

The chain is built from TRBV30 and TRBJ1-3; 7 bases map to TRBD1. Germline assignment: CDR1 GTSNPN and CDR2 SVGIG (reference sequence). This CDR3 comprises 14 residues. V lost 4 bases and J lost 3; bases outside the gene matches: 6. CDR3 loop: CAWTGGSRGNTIYF. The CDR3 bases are TGTGCCTGGACAGGGGGTTCACGTGGAAACACCATATATTTT.

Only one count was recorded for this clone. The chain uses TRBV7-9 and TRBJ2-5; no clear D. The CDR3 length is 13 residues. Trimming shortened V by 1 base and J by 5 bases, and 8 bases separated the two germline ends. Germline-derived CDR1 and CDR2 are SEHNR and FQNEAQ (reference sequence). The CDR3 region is CASSLGVRETQYF. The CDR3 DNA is TGTGCCAGCAGCTTAGGAGTGCGGGAGACCCAGTACTTC. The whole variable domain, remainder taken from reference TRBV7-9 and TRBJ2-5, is DTGVSQNPRHKITKRGQNVTFRCDPISEHNRLYWYRQTLGQGPEFLTYFQNEAQLEKSRLLSDRFSAERPKGSFSTLEIQRTEQGDSAMYLCASSLGVRETQYFGPGTRLLVL.

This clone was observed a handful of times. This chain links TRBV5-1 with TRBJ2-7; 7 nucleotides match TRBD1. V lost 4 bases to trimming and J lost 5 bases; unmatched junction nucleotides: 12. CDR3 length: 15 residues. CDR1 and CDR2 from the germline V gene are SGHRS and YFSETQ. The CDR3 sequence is CASSESLRGRNEQYF. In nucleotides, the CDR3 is TGCGCCAGCAGCGAAAGCCTCAGGGGGAGAAACGAGCAGTACTTC. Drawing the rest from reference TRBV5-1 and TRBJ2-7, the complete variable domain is KAGVTQTPRYLIKTRGQQVTLSCSPISGHRSVSWYQQTPGQGLQFLFEYFSETQRNKGNFPGRFSGRQFSNSRSEMNVSTLELGDSALYLCASSESLRGRNEQYFGPGTRLTVT.

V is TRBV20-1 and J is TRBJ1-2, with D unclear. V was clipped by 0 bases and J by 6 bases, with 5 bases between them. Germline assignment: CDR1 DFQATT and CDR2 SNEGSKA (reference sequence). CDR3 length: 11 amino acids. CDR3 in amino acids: CSARDRDGYTF. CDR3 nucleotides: TGCAGTGCTAGAGATCGGGATGGCTACACCTTC.

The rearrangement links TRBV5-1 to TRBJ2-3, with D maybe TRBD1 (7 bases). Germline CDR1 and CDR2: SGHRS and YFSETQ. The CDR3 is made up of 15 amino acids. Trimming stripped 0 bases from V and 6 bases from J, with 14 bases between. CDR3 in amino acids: CASSLAGGGWDTQYF. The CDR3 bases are TGCGCCAGCAGCTTGGCAGGGGGAGGATGGGATACGCAGTATTTT.

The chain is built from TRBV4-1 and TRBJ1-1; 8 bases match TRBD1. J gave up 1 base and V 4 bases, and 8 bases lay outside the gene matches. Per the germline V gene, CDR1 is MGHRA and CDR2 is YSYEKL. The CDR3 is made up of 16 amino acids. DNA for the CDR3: TGCGCCAGCAGCCCTAAACAGACAGGGGCGAACACTGAAGCTTTCTTT. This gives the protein CASSPKQTGANTEAFF.

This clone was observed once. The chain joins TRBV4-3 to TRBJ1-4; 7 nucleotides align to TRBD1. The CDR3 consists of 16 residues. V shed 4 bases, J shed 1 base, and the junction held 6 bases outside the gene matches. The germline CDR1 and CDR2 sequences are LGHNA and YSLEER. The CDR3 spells CASSPTGVRTNEKLFF. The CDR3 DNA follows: TGCGCCAGCAGCCCTACAGGGGTGAGAACTAATGAAAAACTGTTTTTT.

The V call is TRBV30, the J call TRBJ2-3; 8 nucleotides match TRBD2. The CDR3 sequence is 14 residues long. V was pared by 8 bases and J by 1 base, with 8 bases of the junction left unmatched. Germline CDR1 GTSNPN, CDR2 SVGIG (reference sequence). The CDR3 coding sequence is TGTGCCCACCGCGGAGCGGGGGGCACAGATACGCAGTATTTT. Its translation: CAHRGAGGTDTQYF.

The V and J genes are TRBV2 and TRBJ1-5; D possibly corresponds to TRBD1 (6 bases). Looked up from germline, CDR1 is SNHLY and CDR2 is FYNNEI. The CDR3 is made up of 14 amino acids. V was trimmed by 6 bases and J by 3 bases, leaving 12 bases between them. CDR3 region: CASSAQGYNQPQHF. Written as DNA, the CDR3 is TGTGCCAGCAGCGCACAGGGATACAATCAGCCCCAGCATTTT.

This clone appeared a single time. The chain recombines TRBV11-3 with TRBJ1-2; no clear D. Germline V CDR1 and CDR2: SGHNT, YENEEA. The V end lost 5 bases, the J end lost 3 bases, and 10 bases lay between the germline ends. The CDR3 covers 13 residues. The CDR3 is CASSPNSDYGYTF. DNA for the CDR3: TGTGCCAGCAGCCCAAACAGTGACTATGGCTACACCTTC.

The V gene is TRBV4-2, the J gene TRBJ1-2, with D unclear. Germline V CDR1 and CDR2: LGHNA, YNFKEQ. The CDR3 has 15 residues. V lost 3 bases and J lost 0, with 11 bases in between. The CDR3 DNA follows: TGTGCCAGCAGCCAGTCGGCGGTGGCTAACTATGGCTACACCTTC. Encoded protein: CASSQSAVANYGYTF.

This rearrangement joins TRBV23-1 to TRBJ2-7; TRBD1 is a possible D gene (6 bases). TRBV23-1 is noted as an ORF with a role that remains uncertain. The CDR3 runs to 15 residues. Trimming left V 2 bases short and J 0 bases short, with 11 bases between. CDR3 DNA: TGCGCCAGCAGTCAAATAGAGGGGGTCTCCTACGAGCAGTACTTC. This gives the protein CASSQIEGVSYEQYF.

DNA for the CDR3: TGTGCCAGCCGCAACCGGGACAGTGAGACCCAGTACTTC. It encodes CASRNRDSETQYF. This sequence joins TRBV6-6 and TRBJ2-5; TRBD1 aligns across 7 bases. CDR1 and CDR2 (germline): MNHNY, SVGAGI (reference sequence). This CDR3 is built from 13 residues. V lost 8 bases, J lost 5 bases, and 8 bases stayed unmatched.

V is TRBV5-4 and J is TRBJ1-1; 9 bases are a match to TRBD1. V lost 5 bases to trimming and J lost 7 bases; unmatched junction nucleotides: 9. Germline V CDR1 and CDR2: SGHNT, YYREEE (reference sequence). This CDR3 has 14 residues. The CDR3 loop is CASRDRGAGFEAFF. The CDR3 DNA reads TGTGCCAGCAGGGACAGGGGCGCGGGTTTTGAAGCTTTCTTT.

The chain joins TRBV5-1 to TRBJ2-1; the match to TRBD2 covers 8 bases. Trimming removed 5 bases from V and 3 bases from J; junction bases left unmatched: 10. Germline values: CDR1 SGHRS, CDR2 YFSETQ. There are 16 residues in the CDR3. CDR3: CASRPAGGVVYNEQFF. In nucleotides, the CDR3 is TGCGCCAGCAGACCGGCCGGGGGGGTGGTCTACAATGAGCAGTTCTTC.

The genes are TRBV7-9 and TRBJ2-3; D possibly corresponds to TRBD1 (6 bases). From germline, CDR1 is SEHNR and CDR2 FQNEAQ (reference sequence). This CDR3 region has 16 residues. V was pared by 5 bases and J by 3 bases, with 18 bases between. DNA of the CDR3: TGTGCCAGCAGCACCACAGAACAGGGTAGGACAGATACGCAGTATTTT. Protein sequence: CASSTTEQGRTDTQYF.

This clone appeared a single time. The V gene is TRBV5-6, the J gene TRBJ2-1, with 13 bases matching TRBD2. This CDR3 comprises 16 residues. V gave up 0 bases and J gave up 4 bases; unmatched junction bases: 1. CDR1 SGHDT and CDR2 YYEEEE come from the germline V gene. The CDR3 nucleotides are TGTGCCAGCAGCTTGGGACTAGCGGGGGGATACAATGAGCAGTTCTTC. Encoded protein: CASSLGLAGGYNEQFF.

CDR3 in amino acids: CASSSRYPYEQYF. The CDR3 nucleotides read TGTGCCAGCAGTTCCAGATACCCCTACGAGCAGTACTTC. This chain connects TRBV6-5 to TRBJ2-7, with D hard to call. V was trimmed by 4 bases and J by 2 bases, leaving 9 bases between them. The CDR3 extends over 13 amino acids. Germline-derived CDR1 and CDR2 are MNHEY and SVGAGI.

CDR3 region: CASSPNRLGYTF. In DNA form, the CDR3 reads TGTGCCAGCAGCCCGAACAGGCTTGGCTACACCTTC. This chain connects TRBV5-8 to TRBJ1-2; D is perhaps TRBD1 (5 bases). CDR1 is SGHTS and CDR2 is YDEGEE in the germline V gene. The CDR3 is 12 residues long. V lost 4 bases and J 7 bases, leaving 11 bases between the germline ends.

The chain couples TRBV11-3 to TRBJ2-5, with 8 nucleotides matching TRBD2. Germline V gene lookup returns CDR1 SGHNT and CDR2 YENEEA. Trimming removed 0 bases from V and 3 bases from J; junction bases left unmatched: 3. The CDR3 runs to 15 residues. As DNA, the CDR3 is TGTGCCAGCAGCTTAGAGGGACTAGAAGAAGAGACCCAGTACTTC. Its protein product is CASSLEGLEEETQYF.

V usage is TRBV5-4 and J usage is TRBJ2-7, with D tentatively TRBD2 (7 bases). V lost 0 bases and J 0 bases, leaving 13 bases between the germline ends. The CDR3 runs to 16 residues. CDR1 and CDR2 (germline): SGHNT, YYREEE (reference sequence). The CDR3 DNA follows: TGTGCCAGCAGCTTGGGGGGCGGGGGCAACTCCTACGAGCAGTACTTC. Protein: CASSLGGGGNSYEQYF. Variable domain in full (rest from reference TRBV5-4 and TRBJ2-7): ETGVTQSPTHLIKTRGQQVTLRCSSQSGHNTVSWYQQALGQGPQFIFQYYREEENGRGNFPPRFSGLQFPNYSSELNVNALELDDSALYLCASSLGGGGNSYEQYFGPGTRLTVT.

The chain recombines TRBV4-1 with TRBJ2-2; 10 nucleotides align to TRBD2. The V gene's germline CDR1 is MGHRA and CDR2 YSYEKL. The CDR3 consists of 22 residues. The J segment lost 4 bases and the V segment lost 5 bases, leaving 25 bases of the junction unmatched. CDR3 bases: TGCGCCAGCAGCAAAGCAGACGGGCAACCGGTAGCGGGGGGCGCGGGCACCGGGGAGCTGTTTTTT. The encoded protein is CASSKADGQPVAGGAGTGELFF.

The CDR3, as DNA: TGTGCCAGCAGTGGGACAGCAAATGAAAAACTGTTTTTT. Translating gives CASSGTANEKLFF. This sequence joins TRBV6-1 and TRBJ1-4; maybe TRBD1 (6 bases). V was clipped by 4 bases and J by 5 bases, with 8 bases between them. CDR3 length equals 13 residues. CDR1 and CDR2 from the germline V gene are MNHNS and SASEGT.

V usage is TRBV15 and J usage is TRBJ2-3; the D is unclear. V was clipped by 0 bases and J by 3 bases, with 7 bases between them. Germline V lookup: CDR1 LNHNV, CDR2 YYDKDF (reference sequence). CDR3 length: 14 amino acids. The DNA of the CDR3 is TGTGCCACCAGCAGAGAGCCTAGGACAGATACGCAGTATTTT. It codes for CATSREPRTDTQYF.

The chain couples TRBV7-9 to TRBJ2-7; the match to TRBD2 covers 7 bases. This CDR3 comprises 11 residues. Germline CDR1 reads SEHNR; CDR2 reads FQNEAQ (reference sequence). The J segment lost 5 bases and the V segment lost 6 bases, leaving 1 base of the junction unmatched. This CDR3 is CASRGTNEQYF. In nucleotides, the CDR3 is TGTGCCAGCAGGGGGACTAACGAGCAGTACTTC.